What follows are 15 T cell receptor beta chains derived from one specimen sequenced in a study of blood T cell repertoires in COVID-19. Generated by immunoSEQ multiplex PCR, the TCRdb table keeps only in-frame clones and is missing some. Of some 120,000 clones in the sample, roughly 87% are singletons; the top ten hold approximately 6.6%. Sequencing was carried out using peripheral blood. All receptors come from an elderly man with active or convalescent COVID-19.

J is TRBJ2-1 and V is TRBV5-4; 14 bases match TRBD2. The CDR3 sequence is 16 residues long. Germline CDR1 and CDR2: SGHNT and YYREEE (reference sequence). The trim removed 4 bases at V and 7 bases at J, leaving 7 bases unmatched. This chain's CDR3 is CASSAGLAGVVNEQFF. The CDR3 bases are TGTGCCAGCAGCGCGGGACTAGCGGGAGTAGTAAATGAGCAGTTCTTC. Full variable domain (missing parts from reference TRBV5-4 and TRBJ2-1): ETGVTQSPTHLIKTRGQQVTLRCSSQSGHNTVSWYQQALGQGPQFIFQYYREEENGRGNFPPRFSGLQFPNYSSELNVNALELDDSALYLCASSAGLAGVVNEQFFGPGTRLTVL.

The rearrangement links TRBV6-1 to TRBJ1-1; D is perhaps TRBD1 (6 bases). Trimming took off 5 bases at V and 6 bases at J, with 10 bases between the two ends. Germline CDR1 reads MNHNS; CDR2 reads SASEGT. The CDR3 runs 12 residues. The chain's CDR3 is CASSFGQSEAFF. The CDR3 region has the DNA TGTGCCAGCAGTTTCGGACAGTCTGAAGCTTTCTTT.

This chain uses TRBV5-1 with TRBJ2-5, with D possibly TRBD2 on 6 matching bases. Between the trimmed V and J ends, which lost 0 bases and 5 bases, there was a span of 14 bases. The CDR3 extends over 15 amino acids. Looked up from germline, CDR1 is SGHRS and CDR2 is YFSETQ. The CDR3 DNA sequence: TGCGCCAGCAGCTTGGCCGGGAGAAGAACGGAGACCCAGTACTTC. Protein sequence: CASSLAGRRTETQYF.

This chain links TRBV30 with TRBJ2-1; 7 bases map to TRBD1. Germline V CDR1 and CDR2: GTSNPN, SVGIG (reference sequence). The CDR3 consists of 14 residues. Trimming cost V 0 bases and J 5 bases; bases outside gene matches: 4. The CDR3 coding sequence is TGTGCCTGGAGTGTACTGCAGGGGGACAATGAGCAGTTCTTC. Amino acid sequence: CAWSVLQGDNEQFF.

J is TRBJ2-7 and V is TRBV27; perhaps TRBD2 as D (5 bases). In germline, CDR1 is MNHEY, CDR2 SMNVEV (reference sequence). The V and J ends lost 3 bases and 0 bases respectively, with 18 bases between them. The CDR3 spans 17 residues. The CDR3 DNA reads TGTGCCAGCAGTTTTTATCCACCTACTCGGGGCTCCTACGAGCAGTACTTC. Protein sequence: CASSFYPPTRGSYEQYF.

V gene TRBV5-5 combines with J gene TRBJ2-2, with 9 bases matching TRBD1. V lost 4 bases to trimming and J lost 6 bases; unmatched junction nucleotides: 10. Germline V gene lookup returns CDR1 SGHKS and CDR2 YYEKEE (reference sequence). CDR3 length: 16 amino acids. CDR3 coding DNA: TGTGCCAGCAGCCGGGGCCGGGACAGGGTCGCCGGGGAGCTGTTTTTT. Translating gives CASSRGRDRVAGELFF.

The J gene is TRBJ2-5, the V gene TRBV6-6; D is uncertain. Trimming stripped 7 bases from V and 1 base from J, with 10 bases between. The V gene's germline CDR1 is MNHNY and CDR2 SVGAGI (reference sequence). This CDR3 region has 13 residues. The CDR3 bases are TGTGCCAGCAATGTCAGGTTCCAAGAGACCCAGTACTTC. Amino acids: CASNVRFQETQYF.

The chain joins TRBV29-1 to TRBJ1-5; a possible D gene is TRBD1 (6 bases). Between the trimmed V and J ends, which lost 0 bases and 4 bases, there was a span of 28 bases. The germline V gene encodes CDR1 SQVTM and CDR2 ANQGSEA. The CDR3 covers 20 residues. The CDR3 reads CSVEEREITGKKGLNQPQHF. The CDR3 DNA sequence: TGCAGCGTTGAAGAAAGGGAGATTACAGGGAAAAAAGGTTTAAATCAGCCCCAGCATTTT.

This clone has just one count. The rearrangement joins TRBV10-3 to TRBJ2-3, with 11 bases lining up with TRBD2. The CDR3 covers 15 residues. Germline V gives CDR1 ENHRY, CDR2 SYGVKD. Trimming took 6 bases from V and 2 from J; bases not matched to a gene: 4. DNA of the CDR3: TGTGCCATCAGCCCGGGACTAGCGGCCACAGATACGCAGTATTTT. Translated, it gives CAISPGLAATDTQYF.

The chain couples TRBV10-3 to TRBJ1-2, with 7 bases identical to TRBD1. The J segment lost 6 bases and the V segment lost 0 bases, leaving 10 bases of the junction unmatched. This CDR3 is built from 16 residues. The V gene's germline CDR1 is ENHRY and CDR2 SYGVKD. The CDR3 DNA is TGTGCCATCAGTGAGTCTGGGGCAGGGGGTATTAATGGCTACACCTTC. This codes for CAISESGAGGINGYTF.

The chain employs TRBV9 and TRBJ1-3; D gene uncertain. This CDR3 is built from 16 residues. Germline CDR1 SGDLS, CDR2 YYNGEE. V was shortened by 0 bases and J by 3 bases, with 13 bases between the two germline ends. Written as DNA, the CDR3 is TGTGCCAGCAGCGTAGGAGCGGGGTCGGTTGGAAACACCATATATTTT. It yields the protein CASSVGAGSVGNTIYF.

The chain couples TRBV6-1 to TRBJ1-5, with a tentative D call TRBD1 (6 bases). CDR1 is MNHNS, CDR2 SASEGT, per germline. The V end lost 2 bases, the J end lost 6 bases, and 14 bases lay between the germline ends. This CDR3 contains 15 residues. As DNA, the CDR3 is TGTGCCAGCAGTGAACCCGGGGGGCGCGGTCAGCCCCAGCATTTT. Residues: CASSEPGGRGQPQHF.

V gene TRBV14 combines with J gene TRBJ1-4, with a weak D call TRBD1 (6 bases). The CDR3 sequence is 15 residues long. Trimming took 4 bases from V and 6 from J, leaving 15 bases between them. CDR1 SGHDN and CDR2 FVKESK come from the germline V gene. The CDR3 DNA is TGTGCCAGCAGCCGTCGGGGGGCAGGGTATGAAAAACTGTTTTTT. Residues: CASSRRGAGYEKLFF. Supplemented by reference TRBV14 and TRBJ1-4, the full variable domain reads EAGVTQFPSHSVIEKGQTVTLRCDPISGHDNLYWYRRVMGKEIKFLLHFVKESKQDESGMPNNRFLAERTGGTYSTLKVQPAELEDSGVYFCASSRRGAGYEKLFFGSGTQLSVL.

The V gene is TRBV7-2, the J gene TRBJ1-4; D may be TRBD1 (6 bases). The CDR3 extends over 14 amino acids. Germline V CDR1 and CDR2: SGHTA, FQGNSA. With 4 bases removed from V and 8 bases from J, the gap between germline ends came to 14 bases. CDR3 protein: CASSSSGVNEKLFF. In DNA form, the CDR3 reads TGTGCCAGCAGCTCTTCAGGGGTCAACGAAAAACTGTTTTTT.

In DNA form, the CDR3 reads TGTGCCTGTCCAGCTCCGGCCCGGAGCGGGGAGCTGTTTTTT. Amino acids: CACPAPARSGELFF. This rearrangement joins TRBV30 to TRBJ2-2; D unresolved. V shed 6 bases and J shed 7 bases, with 18 bases lying between them. Per the germline V gene, CDR1 is GTSNPN and CDR2 is SVGIG (reference sequence). The CDR3 covers 14 residues.